The TCR beta chain described here comes from a study of T-cell memory formation after mild COVID-19. The CDR3 has 16 residues. The V gene lost 0 bases and the J gene lost 0 bases, with 12 bases spanning the gap. In germline, CDR1 is MGHDK, CDR2 SYGVNS. This clonotype was seen a handful of times. Via MiXCR, TCRdb re-called the 5' RACE reads, giving one row per CDR3 protein. Found here are approximately 250,000 distinct CDR3 sequences, over 15% of them singletons; the top ten hold 22%. Material: PBMCs or a T cell subset sorted from them (not recorded which). This receptor was taken from a man aged 18-30 years who had mild COVID-19 (a few samples of this study predate the infection). Cell type and time point are not known. J is TRBJ2-7 and V is TRBV25-1; D not resolved. CDR3 in DNA: TGTGCCAGCAGTGAATATATAGGTGCAAGCTCCTACGAGCAGTACTTC. The encoded protein is CASSEYIGASSYEQYF.